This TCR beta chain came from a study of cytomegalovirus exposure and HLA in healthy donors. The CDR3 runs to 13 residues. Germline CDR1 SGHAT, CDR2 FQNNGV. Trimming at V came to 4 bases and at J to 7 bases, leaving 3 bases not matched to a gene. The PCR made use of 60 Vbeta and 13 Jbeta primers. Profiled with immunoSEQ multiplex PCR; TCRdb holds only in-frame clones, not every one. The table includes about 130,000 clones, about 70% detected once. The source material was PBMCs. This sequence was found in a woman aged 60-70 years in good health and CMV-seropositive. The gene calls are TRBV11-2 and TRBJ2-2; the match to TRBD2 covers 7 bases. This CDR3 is CASSSIAGGELFF. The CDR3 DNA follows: TGTGCCAGCAGCTCCATAGCGGGCGGGGAGCTGTTTTTT.